This TCR beta chain was found in a study of blood T cell repertoires in COVID-19. Across the whole study: The cDNA or gDNA used as material had been derived from T cells, B-cell-depleted T cells, or PBMCs.

Germline V gene data show CDR1 as SGHTA and CDR2 as FQGTGA. The CDR3 runs to 13 residues. V shed 5 bases, J shed 8 bases, and the junction held 5 bases outside the gene matches. Adults between roughly 18 and 90 years of age took part from fewer than 30 US areas. In assigning cohorts, the study relied on participant-reported clinical history. In the original workflow: Nucleated cell counts were estimated from reference gene primer amplification. Profiling relied on immunoSEQ multiplex PCR, and the TCRdb table lists in-frame clones only, not all of them. V and J calls and clone size are given by that table; D and trimming were obtained from the DNA. The profile covers 200,000 to 250,000 clones, with 75% to 90% appearing a single time and over 3% taken by the ten largest.

The rearrangement joins TRBV7-3 to TRBJ2-1; 8 positions agree with TRBD1. Sequenced: PBMCs or T cells enriched from blood (not recorded which). This receptor was identified in a woman aged 40 to 50 with acute COVID-19. The CDR3 DNA sequence: TGTGCCAGCAGCCTCTCACAGGGGGATGAGCAGTTCTTC. It yields the protein CASSLSQGDEQFF. The full variable domain, its missing parts supplied by reference TRBV7-3 and TRBJ2-1, is GAGVSQTPSNKVTEKGKYVELRCDPISGHTALYWYRQSLGQGPEFLIYFQGTGAADDSGLPNDRFFAVRPEGSVSTLKIQRTERGDSAVYLCASSLSQGDEQFFGPGTRLTVL.